The next 4 T cell receptor beta chains were all read from a single sample in a study of CD8 T cells in Susac syndrome. The RNA input was roughly 0.5 to 1 ug, and it was reverse transcribed with random hexamers. TCRdb re-analysed the immunoSEQ multiplex PCR reads in MiXCR, keeping a single row per CDR3 protein. The data hold about 250,000 distinct CDR3 sequences, with roughly 93% observed a single time. The sequenced sample was CD4+ T cells from PBMCs. All receptors come from a human donor with multiple sclerosis.

This chain joins TRBV3-1 and TRBJ1-1; maybe TRBD1 (6 bases). Per the germline V gene, CDR1 is LGHDT and CDR2 is YNNKEL (reference sequence). V gave up 6 bases and J gave up 1 base, with 18 bases separating them. The CDR3 sequence is 16 residues long. In DNA form, the CDR3 reads TGTGCCAGCAGGAACTGGGGGGGCGCGGAGAACACTGAAGCTTTCTTT. Its translation is CASRNWGGAENTEAFF.

V usage is TRBV4-1 and J usage is TRBJ2-1; D may be TRBD2 (6 bases). Germline lookup yields CDR1 MGHRA and CDR2 YSYEKL. Trimming stripped 4 bases from V and 7 bases from J, with 8 bases between. The CDR3 is 12 amino acids. Written as DNA, the CDR3 is TGCGCCAGCAGCCGTCTAGCGAATGAGCAGTTCTTC. It encodes CASSRLANEQFF.

This chain connects TRBV29-1 to TRBJ1-5; no reliable D call. Germline CDR1 reads SQVTM; CDR2 reads ANQGSEA. The CDR3 sequence is 13 residues long. Trimming stripped 4 bases from V and 7 bases from J, with 14 bases between. The CDR3 region is CSVGWGSGQPQHF. CDR3 DNA sequence: TGCAGCGTTGGGTGGGGTTCAGGCCAGCCCCAGCATTTT. Full variable domain (remainder filled in from reference TRBV29-1 and TRBJ1-5): SAVISQKPSRDICQRGTSLTIQCQVDSQVTMMFWYRQQPGQSLTLIATANQGSEATYESGFVIDKFPISRPNLTFSTLTVSNMSPEDSSIYLCSVGWGSGQPQHFGDGTRLSIL.

This clonotype was counted once. V and J are TRBV5-4 and TRBJ2-5, with 14 bases aligning to TRBD2. The CDR3 is 17 amino acids. The ends lost 4 bases at V and 5 bases at J; junction bases unmatched: 10. Germline CDR1 reads SGHNT; CDR2 reads YYREEE (reference sequence). For the CDR3, the DNA is TGTGCCAGCAGCAGTGGACTAGCGGGAGGTCTTGGGGAGACCCAGTACTTC. Protein product: CASSSGLAGGLGETQYF. Full variable domain (remainder filled in from reference TRBV5-4 and TRBJ2-5): ETGVTQSPTHLIKTRGQQVTLRCSSQSGHNTVSWYQQALGQGPQFIFQYYREEENGRGNFPPRFSGLQFPNYSSELNVNALELDDSALYLCASSSGLAGGLGETQYFGPGTRLLVL.